This TCR beta chain was retrieved from a study of T cell responses to AZD1222 COVID-19 vaccine. The CDR3 sequence is 14 residues long. Germline assignment: CDR1 LNHDA and CDR2 SQIVND (reference sequence). V was pared by 7 bases and J by 6 bases, with 11 bases of the junction left unmatched. Using immunoSEQ multiplex PCR, the repertoire was profiled, and TCRdb retains in-frame clones only, with some absent. The sample yields around 100,000 clones, 87% seen once. General study findings and limits: Reportedly, nearly half the spike-specific TCRs target unmutated variant regions. Donors were chiefly white British, with a greater number of females, and clonal diversity was perhaps underestimated. The peak T cell response came first, and repertoires were sampled only after it. Two doses of AZD1222 preceded a rise in Spike-specific TCR breadth and depth.

Turning to this clone: Antigen specificity is unknown.

This material consisted of peripheral blood, taken on day 0 of MenACWY control vaccination. The chain recombines TRBV19 with TRBJ1-2; TRBD1 matches at 7 bases. The sequence was obtained from an adult in good health. The CDR3 DNA reads TGTGCCAGTACCCTCACACAGGGGACGGATGGCTACACCTTC. This translates into CASTLTQGTDGYTF.